Listed here are 8 T cell receptor beta chains from one sample, sequenced in a study of blood T cell repertoires in COVID-19. Assay used: immunoSEQ multiplex PCR; TCRdb lists only in-frame clones, some missing. Of under 200,000 clones in the sample, 70% to 90% were seen once. The material sequenced was peripheral blood. The receptor source for this set is a man aged 35 to 55 with acute or convalescent COVID-19.

The chain uses TRBV19 and TRBJ2-5; 12 bases align to TRBD2. CDR1 is LNHDA and CDR2 is SQIVND in the germline V gene (reference sequence). Unmatched junction bases numbered 2, after V lost 6 bases and J lost 3 bases. This CDR3 has 14 amino acids. This CDR3 is CASSPSGGEETQYF. Written as DNA, the CDR3 is TGTGCCAGTAGCCCTAGCGGGGGGGAAGAGACCCAGTACTTC. Complete variable domain (other parts from reference TRBV19 and TRBJ2-5): DGGITQSPKYLFRKEGQNVTLSCEQNLNHDAMYWYRQDPGQGLRLIYYSQIVNDFQKGDIAEGYSVSREKKESFPLTVTSAQKNPTAFYLCASSPSGGEETQYFGPGTRLLVL.

The chain has TRBV2 and TRBJ2-7, with D possibly being TRBD2 (6 bases). Trimming left V 5 bases short and J 0 bases short, with 14 bases between. CDR3 length: 15 residues. Germline V gives CDR1 SNHLY, CDR2 FYNNEI. The DNA of the CDR3 is TGTGCCAGCAGTTTCCGGGACTCGAGCTCCTACGAGCAGTACTTC. This translates into CASSFRDSSSYEQYF.

The gene calls are TRBV24-1 and TRBJ1-5; 7 bases align to TRBD1. The CDR3 covers 14 residues. Germline V lookup: CDR1 KGHDR, CDR2 SFDVKD. Trimming removed 7 bases from V and 3 bases from J; junction bases left unmatched: 5. CDR3 sequence: CATSPDRVNQPQHF. In DNA, the CDR3 is TGTGCCACCAGCCCCGACAGGGTCAATCAGCCCCAGCATTTT.

The chain carries TRBV11-1 and TRBJ1-1; D remains ambiguous. CDR3 size: 12 residues. The ends were cut back, 2 bases at V and 2 bases at J, with 3 bases in the middle. Germline CDR1 SGHAT, CDR2 FQDESV (reference sequence). CDR3 amino acids: CASSLLNTEAFF. The CDR3 DNA follows: TGTGCCAGCAGCTTACTAAACACTGAAGCTTTCTTT. The full variable domain, rest sourced from reference TRBV11-1 and TRBJ1-1, is EAEVAQSPRYKITEKSQAVAFWCDPISGHATLYWYRQILGQGPELLVQFQDESVVDDSQLPKDRFSAERLKGVDSTLKIQPAELGDSAMYLCASSLLNTEAFFGQGTRLTVV.

V usage is TRBV19 and J usage is TRBJ2-7, with 9 positions matching TRBD2. The CDR3 has 14 amino acids. The ends lost 5 bases at V and 4 bases at J; junction bases unmatched: 6. Germline-derived CDR1 and CDR2 are LNHDA and SQIVND (reference sequence). The CDR3 DNA sequence: TGTGCCAGTAGTTTGAGCGGGGGGATTTACGAGCAGTACTTC. Its translation: CASSLSGGIYEQYF.

The CDR3 reads CAWSVTGTEAFF. DNA of the CDR3: TGTGCCTGGAGTGTAACCGGGACTGAAGCTTTCTTT. This rearrangement joins TRBV30 to TRBJ1-1; no reliable D call. Trimming left V 0 bases short and J 5 bases short, with 7 bases between. Germline CDR1 is GTSNPN and CDR2 is SVGIG (reference sequence). This CDR3 has 12 amino acids.

The chain has TRBV3-1 (or the pseudogene TRBV3-2) and TRBJ2-7; a weak D match, TRBD2 (6 bases). Per germline, CDR1 LGHDT and CDR2 YNNKEL (reference sequence). V was trimmed by 8 bases and J by 2 bases, leaving 13 bases between them. There are 13 residues in the CDR3. In nucleotides, the CDR3 is TGTGCCAGCGGACCACGGGAGACCTACGAGCAGTACTTC. It is translated as CASGPRETYEQYF.

V is TRBV7-8 and J is TRBJ1-1; 7 positions agree with TRBD1. V lost 5 bases and J lost 4; bases outside the gene matches: 10. The CDR3 has 15 amino acids. Germline V lookup: CDR1 SGHVS, CDR2 FQNEAQ. CDR3 loop: CASSRQTGVGTEAFF. In nucleotides, the CDR3 is TGTGCCAGCAGCCGGCAAACAGGGGTGGGCACTGAAGCTTTCTTT.